This T cell receptor (beta chain) was sequenced for a study of T cells in Graves' hyperthyroidism and ophthalmopathy. Exclusion of a patient resulted from uncontrolled infection, other autoimmune disease, pregnancy or lactation. Clinical symptoms, serum thyroxine and TRAb, thyroid ultrasound and orbital computed tomography together formed the diagnostic basis. PBMCs were derived from 9.5 to 10 ml fresh peripheral blood. This clonotype was observed at least ten times. The antigen remains undetermined. RNA transcripts yielded amplified TCR beta CDR3 regions. The HTBI primer set drove a first-round RT-PCR of the TCR CDR3. TCRdb processed the multiplex PCR reads anew with MiXCR; each CDR3 protein has one entry. The data contain around 500,000 distinct CDR3 sequences, roughly 15% of them seen just once; the ten biggest clones take up 25% to 30%. The CDR3 loop spans 15 amino acids. Germline V gene data show CDR1 as SGHRS and CDR2 as YFSETQ. V lost 0 bases and J lost 7; bases outside the gene matches: 3.

Study conclusions and caveats: Blood also showed most of the thyroid clonotypes that were expanded above 0.001.

This chain uses TRBV5-1 with TRBJ2-1, with TRBD2 matching 11 bases. This TCR came from a woman in her 30s with Graves' ophthalmopathy. The material sequenced was blood. In nucleotides, the CDR3 is TGCGCCAGCAGCTTGGGGGGGACTAGCGGAAATGAGCAGTTCTTC. The encoded protein is CASSLGGTSGNEQFF.